The sequence of this T cell receptor beta chain was determined in a study of naive and memory T cell subsets. Study-wide results and limits: Possibly reflecting memory cells re-expressing CD45RA, a few larger clonotypes occurred in naive repertoires, especially CD8.

After CD4 positive bead selection, the CD4-negative fraction gave CD8 T cells. Cells stained for CD3, CD4, CD8, CD45RA, CD27 and viability were sorted into four CD45RA/CD27 subsets. This CDR3 has 14 residues. Germline CDR1 MDHEN, CDR2 SYDVKM. Germline trimming cut 2 bases from V and 4 bases from J; bases unmatched to any gene: 4. Both TRBC1 and TRBC2 were covered by a beta constant-region primer of two equimolar oligonucleotides. Four rounds of PCR amplified the ligated cDNA using nested alpha and beta constant-region primers plus SP2. MiXCR was run by TCRdb on the UMI-ligation and nested PCR reads, yielding one entry per CDR3 protein. This table has roughly 100,000 distinct CDR3 sequences, 11% appearing once. This clonotype was seen a handful of times. The antigen is unknown.

J is TRBJ1-1 and V is TRBV28, with TRBD1 identical over 7 bases. Material: naive CD4+ T cells from blood. The source of this sequence is a human donor in good health. This CDR3 is CASSLIQGFTEAFF. The CDR3 DNA follows: TGTGCCAGCAGTTTAATACAGGGGTTCACTGAAGCTTTCTTT.